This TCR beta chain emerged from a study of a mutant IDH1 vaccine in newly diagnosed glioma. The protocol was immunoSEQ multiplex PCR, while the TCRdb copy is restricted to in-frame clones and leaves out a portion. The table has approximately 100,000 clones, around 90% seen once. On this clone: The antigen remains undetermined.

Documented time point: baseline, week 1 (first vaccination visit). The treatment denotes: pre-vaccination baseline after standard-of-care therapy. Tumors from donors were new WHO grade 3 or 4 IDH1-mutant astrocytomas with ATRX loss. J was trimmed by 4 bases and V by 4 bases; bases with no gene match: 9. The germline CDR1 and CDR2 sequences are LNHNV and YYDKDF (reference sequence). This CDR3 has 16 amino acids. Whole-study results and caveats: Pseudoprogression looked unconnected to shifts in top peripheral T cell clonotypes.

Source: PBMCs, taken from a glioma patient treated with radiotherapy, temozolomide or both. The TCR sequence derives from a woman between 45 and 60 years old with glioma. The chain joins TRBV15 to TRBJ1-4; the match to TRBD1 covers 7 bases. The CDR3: CATSTAAGQLNEKLFF. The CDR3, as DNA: TGTGCCACCAGCACGGCCGCGGGACAGCTTAATGAAAAACTGTTTTTT.